This TCR beta chain stems from a study of blood T cell repertoires in COVID-19. About the research overall: Whether acute or convalescent, the COVID-19 samples came from the United States, Italy and Spain.

The CDR3 is 16 amino acids. The ends lost 5 bases at V and 2 bases at J; junction bases unmatched: 9. Per germline, CDR1 LNHDA and CDR2 SQIVND (reference sequence). How the authors handled the data: Reference gene primers were amplified, and this amplification served to estimate nucleated cell counts. TCRdb's table, derived via immunoSEQ multiplex PCR, lists solely in-frame clones and lacks some. The V and J calls and clone size were taken over from that table, and D and trimming were inferred from the DNA. The sample lists some 250,000 clones, 91% occurring once. The clonotype was recovered from a human donor in a cohort exposed to, infected with or recovered from COVID-19 (not recorded which). The donor label of this sample is uncertain. V usage is TRBV19 and J usage is TRBJ2-3; 8 bases align to TRBD2. The sequencing sample was made of PBMCs or T cells enriched from blood (not recorded which). The CDR3 spells CASSPRGGGDTDTQYF. The CDR3 DNA reads as TGTGCCAGTAGTCCTCGGGGGGGCGGGGACACAGATACGCAGTATTTT.